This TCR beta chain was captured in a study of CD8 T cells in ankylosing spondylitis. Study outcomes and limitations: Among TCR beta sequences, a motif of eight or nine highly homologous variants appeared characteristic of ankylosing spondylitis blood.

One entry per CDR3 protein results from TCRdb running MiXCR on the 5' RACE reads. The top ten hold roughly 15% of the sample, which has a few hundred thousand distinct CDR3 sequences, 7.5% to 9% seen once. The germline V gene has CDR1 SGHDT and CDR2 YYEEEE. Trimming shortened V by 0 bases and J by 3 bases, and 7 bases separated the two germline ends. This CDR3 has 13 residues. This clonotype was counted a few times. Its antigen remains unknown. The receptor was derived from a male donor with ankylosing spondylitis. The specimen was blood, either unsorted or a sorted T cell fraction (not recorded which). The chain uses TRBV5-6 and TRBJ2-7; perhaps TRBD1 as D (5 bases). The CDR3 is CASSLGQYYEQYF. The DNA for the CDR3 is TGTGCCAGCAGCTTGGGACAGTACTACGAGCAGTACTTC.